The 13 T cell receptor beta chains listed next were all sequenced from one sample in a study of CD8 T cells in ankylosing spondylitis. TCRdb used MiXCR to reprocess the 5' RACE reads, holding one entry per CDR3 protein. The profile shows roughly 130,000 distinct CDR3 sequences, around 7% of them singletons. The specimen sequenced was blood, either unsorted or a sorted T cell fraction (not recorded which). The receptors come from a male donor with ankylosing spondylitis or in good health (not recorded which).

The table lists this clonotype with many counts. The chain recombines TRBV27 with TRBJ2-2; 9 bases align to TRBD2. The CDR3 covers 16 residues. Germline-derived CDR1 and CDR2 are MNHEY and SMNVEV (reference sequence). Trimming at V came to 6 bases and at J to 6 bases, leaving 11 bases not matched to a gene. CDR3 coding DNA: TGTGCCAGCAGCCCTTCCCGCGGGAGGGAATCCGGGGAGCTGTTTTTT. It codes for CASSPSRGRESGELFF.

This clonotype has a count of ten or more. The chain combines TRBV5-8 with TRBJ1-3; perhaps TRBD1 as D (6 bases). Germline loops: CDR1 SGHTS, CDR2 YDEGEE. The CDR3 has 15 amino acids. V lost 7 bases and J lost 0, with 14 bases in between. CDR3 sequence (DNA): TGTGCCAGCCGGGGGGGGCCGATCTCTGGAAACACCATATATTTT. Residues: CASRGGPISGNTIYF.

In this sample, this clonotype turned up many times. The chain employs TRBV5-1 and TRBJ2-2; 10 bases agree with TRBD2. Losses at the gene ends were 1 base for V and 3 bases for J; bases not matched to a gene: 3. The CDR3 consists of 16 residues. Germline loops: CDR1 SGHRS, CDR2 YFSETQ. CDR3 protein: CASSLLAGDDTGELFF. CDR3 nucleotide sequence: TGCGCCAGCAGCTTGCTAGCGGGAGATGACACCGGGGAGCTGTTTTTT.

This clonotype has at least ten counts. CDR3: CASSPITIGELFF. CDR3 sequence (DNA): TGTGCCAGCAGCCCAATAACAATCGGGGAGCTGTTTTTT. The V and J genes are TRBV7-9 and TRBJ2-2; D is unresolved. V was pared by 5 bases and J by 7 bases, with 11 bases between. The CDR3 has 13 amino acids. In germline, CDR1 is SEHNR, CDR2 FQNEAQ (reference sequence).

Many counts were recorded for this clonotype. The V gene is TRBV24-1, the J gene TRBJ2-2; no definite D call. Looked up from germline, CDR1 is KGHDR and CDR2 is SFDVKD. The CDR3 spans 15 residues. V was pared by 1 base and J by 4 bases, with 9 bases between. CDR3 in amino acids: CATSDFERSTGELFF. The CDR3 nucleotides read TGTGCCACCAGTGATTTTGAGAGGAGCACCGGGGAGCTGTTTTTT.

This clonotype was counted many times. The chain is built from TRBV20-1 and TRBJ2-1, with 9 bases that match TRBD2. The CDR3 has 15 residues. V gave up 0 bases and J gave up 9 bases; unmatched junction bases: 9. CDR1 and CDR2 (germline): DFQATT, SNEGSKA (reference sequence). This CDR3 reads CSAREPLAGVAEQFF. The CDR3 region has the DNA TGCAGTGCTAGAGAACCTTTAGCGGGAGTTGCTGAGCAGTTCTTC.

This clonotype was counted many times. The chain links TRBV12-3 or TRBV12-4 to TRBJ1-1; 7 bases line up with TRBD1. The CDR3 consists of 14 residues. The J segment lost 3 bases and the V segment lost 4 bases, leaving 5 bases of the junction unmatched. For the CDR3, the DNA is TGTGCCAGCAGTTCACAGGGGTCCGACACTGAAGCTTTCTTT. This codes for CASSSQGSDTEAFF.

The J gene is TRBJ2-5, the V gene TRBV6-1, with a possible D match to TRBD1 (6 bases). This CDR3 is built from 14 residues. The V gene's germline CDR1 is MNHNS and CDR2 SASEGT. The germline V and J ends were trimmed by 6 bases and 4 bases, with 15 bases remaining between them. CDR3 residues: CASSVLTGLETQYF. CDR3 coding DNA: TGTGCCAGCAGCGTCCTTACAGGGCTAGAGACCCAGTACTTC.

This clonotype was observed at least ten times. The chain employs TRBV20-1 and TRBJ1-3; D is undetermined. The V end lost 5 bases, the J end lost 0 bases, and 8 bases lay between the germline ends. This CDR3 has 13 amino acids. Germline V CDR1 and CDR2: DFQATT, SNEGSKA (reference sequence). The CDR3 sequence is CSAPVSSGNTIYF. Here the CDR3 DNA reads TGCAGTGCTCCAGTCAGCTCTGGAAACACCATATATTTT.

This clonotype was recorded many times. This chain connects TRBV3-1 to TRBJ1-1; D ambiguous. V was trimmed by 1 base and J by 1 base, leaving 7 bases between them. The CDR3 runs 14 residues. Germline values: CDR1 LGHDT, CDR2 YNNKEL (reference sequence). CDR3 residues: CASSQGWQNTEAFF. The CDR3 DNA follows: TGTGCCAGCAGCCAAGGGTGGCAGAACACTGAAGCTTTCTTT. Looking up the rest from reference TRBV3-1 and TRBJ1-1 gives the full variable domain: DTAVSQTPKYLVTQMGNDKSIKCEQNLGHDTMYWYKQDSKKFLKIMFSYNNKELIINETVPNRFSPKSPDKAHLNLHINSLELGDSAVYFCASSQGWQNTEAFFGQGTRLTVV.

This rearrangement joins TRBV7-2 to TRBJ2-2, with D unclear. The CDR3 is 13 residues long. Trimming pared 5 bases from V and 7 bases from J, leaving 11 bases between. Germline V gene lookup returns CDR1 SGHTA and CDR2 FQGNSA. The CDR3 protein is CASSAVRNGELFF. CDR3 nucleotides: TGTGCCAGCAGCGCCGTAAGAAACGGGGAGCTGTTTTTT.

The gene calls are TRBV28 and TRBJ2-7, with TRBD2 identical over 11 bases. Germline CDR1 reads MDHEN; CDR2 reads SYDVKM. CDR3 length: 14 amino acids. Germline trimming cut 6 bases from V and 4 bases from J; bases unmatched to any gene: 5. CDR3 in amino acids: CASSLSGRGYEQYF. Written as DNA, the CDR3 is TGTGCCAGCAGCCTTAGCGGGAGGGGTTACGAGCAGTACTTC.

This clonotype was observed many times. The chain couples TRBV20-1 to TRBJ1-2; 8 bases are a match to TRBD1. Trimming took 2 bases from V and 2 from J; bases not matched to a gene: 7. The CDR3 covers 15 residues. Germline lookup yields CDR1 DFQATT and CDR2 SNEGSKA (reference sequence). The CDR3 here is CSARPNRGVNYGYTF. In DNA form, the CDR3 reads TGCAGTGCTAGACCAAACAGGGGGGTCAACTATGGCTACACCTTC.